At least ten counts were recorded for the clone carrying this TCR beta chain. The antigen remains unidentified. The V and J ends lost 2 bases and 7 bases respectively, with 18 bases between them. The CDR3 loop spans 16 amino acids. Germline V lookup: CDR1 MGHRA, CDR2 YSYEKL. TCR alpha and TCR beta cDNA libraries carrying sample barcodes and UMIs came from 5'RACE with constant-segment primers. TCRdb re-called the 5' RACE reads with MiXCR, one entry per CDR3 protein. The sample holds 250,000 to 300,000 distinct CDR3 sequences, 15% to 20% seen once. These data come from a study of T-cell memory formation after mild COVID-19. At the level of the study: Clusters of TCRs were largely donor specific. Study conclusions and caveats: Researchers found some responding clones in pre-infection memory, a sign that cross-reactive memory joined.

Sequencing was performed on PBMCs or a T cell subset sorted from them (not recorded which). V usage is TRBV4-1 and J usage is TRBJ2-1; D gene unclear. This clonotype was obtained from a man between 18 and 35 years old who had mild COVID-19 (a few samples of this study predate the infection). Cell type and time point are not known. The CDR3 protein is CASSQPLRTGQNEQFF. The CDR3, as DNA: TGCGCCAGCAGCCAACCCCTAAGGACGGGTCAAAATGAGCAGTTCTTC.